Below, 20 T cell receptor beta chains from the same sample are listed, as sequenced in a study of T cell responses to AZD1222 COVID-19 vaccine. Sequenced by immunoSEQ multiplex PCR; TCRdb stores in-frame clones only, minus some. The table lists about 120,000 clones, roughly 90% of them singletons. This material consisted of peripheral blood, taken on day 0 of AZD1222 vaccination. All receptors derive from an adult in good health.

V and J are TRBV7-8 and TRBJ1-1; the D is unclear. The germline CDR1 and CDR2 sequences are SGHVS and FQNEAQ. This CDR3 has 16 residues. Trimming removed 4 bases at V and 2 bases at J, with 17 bases between. The CDR3 region has the DNA TGTGCCAGCAGCTCGATCCTTTGGGGATTAAACACTGAAGCTTTCTTT. Amino acid sequence: CASSSILWGLNTEAFF.

The chain links TRBV4-2 to TRBJ2-5; 7 nucleotides match TRBD1. The germline CDR1 and CDR2 sequences are LGHNA and YNFKEQ. The CDR3 length is 14 residues. The J segment lost 5 bases and the V segment lost 2 bases, leaving 5 bases of the junction unmatched. The CDR3 DNA sequence: TGTGCCAGCAGCCAAAACAGGGGCTTGGAGACCCAGTACTTC. Protein sequence: CASSQNRGLETQYF.

The CDR3 spells CASSQASHRANYGYTF. The CDR3 DNA reads TGCGCCAGCAGCCAAGCTTCCCATCGAGCTAACTATGGCTACACCTTC. The J gene is TRBJ1-2, the V gene TRBV4-1, with D hard to call. The CDR3 contains 16 residues. V was trimmed by 1 base and J by 0 bases, leaving 12 bases between them. Germline loops: CDR1 MGHRA, CDR2 YSYEKL.

This clone was detected a few times. The chain couples TRBV9 to TRBJ1-1; D might be TRBD1 (5 bases). Germline CDR1 and CDR2: SGDLS and YYNGEE. The V and J ends lost 6 bases and 9 bases respectively, with 18 bases between them. This CDR3 is built from 13 residues. The CDR3 coding sequence is TGTGCCAGCACCCGCGCGTGGGAGGGGCAAGCTTTCTTT. Its translation is CASTRAWEGQAFF.

CDR3 coding DNA: TGTGCCAGCAGCTTAGTGTCGGGGCCAGATACGCAGTATTTT. Protein sequence: CASSLVSGPDTQYF. This chain connects TRBV7-2 to TRBJ2-3; D assignment may be TRBD1 or TRBD2 (5 bases each). Trimming took 1 base from V and 4 from J, leaving 9 bases between them. This CDR3 comprises 14 residues. Looked up from germline, CDR1 is SGHTA and CDR2 is FQGNSA.

V gene TRBV28 combines with J gene TRBJ2-5, with a possible D match to TRBD2 (5 bases). Trimming took off 8 bases at V and 5 bases at J, with 15 bases between the two ends. The CDR3 runs to 13 residues. Germline CDR1 MDHEN, CDR2 SYDVKM. Here the CDR3 DNA reads TGTGCCAGCGCTGGACTCTGGAGGGAGACCCAGTACTTC. This codes for CASAGLWRETQYF.

The chain employs TRBV6-5 and TRBJ1-4; TRBD1 is a possible D gene (5 bases). The V and J ends lost 2 bases and 8 bases respectively, with 15 bases between them. CDR1 is MNHEY, CDR2 SVGAGI, per germline. This CDR3 has 15 residues. CDR3 in amino acids: CASSYGGGVEEKLFF. The CDR3 DNA follows: TGTGCCAGCAGTTACGGTGGAGGGGTAGAGGAAAAACTGTTTTTT.

This sequence joins TRBV27 and TRBJ1-2; D might be TRBD1 (5 bases). The CDR3 consists of 18 residues. The germline V and J ends were trimmed by 2 bases and 3 bases, with 22 bases remaining between them. Looked up from germline, CDR1 is MNHEY and CDR2 is SMNVEV (reference sequence). CDR3 DNA: TGTGCCAGCAGTTTAAGGAACGGGGACGGGTTAGCTTACTATGGCTACACCTTC. Translation: CASSLRNGDGLAYYGYTF.

The chain links TRBV19 to TRBJ2-1; TRBD2 aligns across 11 bases. Per the germline V gene, CDR1 is LNHDA and CDR2 is SQIVND (reference sequence). V gave up 6 bases and J gave up 4 bases; unmatched junction bases: 5. CDR3 length equals 15 residues. The CDR3 loop is CASSFGTSGYNEQFF. As DNA, the CDR3 is TGTGCCAGTAGCTTCGGGACTAGCGGTTACAATGAGCAGTTCTTC.

The V gene is TRBV5-4, the J gene TRBJ2-1; 7 bases match TRBD2. The CDR3 sequence is 16 residues long. Trimming removed 3 bases from V and 2 bases from J; junction bases left unmatched: 8. CDR1 is SGHNT, CDR2 YYREEE, per germline (reference sequence). This chain's CDR3 is CASSSQRGDPYNEQFF. The CDR3, as DNA: TGTGCCAGCAGCTCCCAGCGGGGAGACCCCTACAATGAGCAGTTCTTC.

This sequence joins TRBV4-3 and TRBJ2-3, with 9 bases matching TRBD2. Germline V gene sequence: CDR1 LGHNA, CDR2 YSLEER. V was clipped by 5 bases and J by 2 bases; unmatched bases: 11. The CDR3 spans 17 residues. CDR3 DNA sequence: TGCGCCAGCAGCTACGAGGCAGCGGGGGGTCACACAGATACGCAGTATTTT. It is translated as CASSYEAAGGHTDTQYF.

The chain uses TRBV21-1 and TRBJ1-2; TRBD1 is the table's D call, not checked against the DNA. TRBV21-1 is a documented pseudogene. The CDR3 extends over 16 amino acids. This chain's CDR3 is CASRNGQGQENYGYTF. DNA of the CDR3: TGTGCCAGCAGGAACGGACAGGGGCAAGAAAACTATGGCTACACCTTC.

The rearrangement uses TRBV7-2 and TRBJ2-7; D tentatively fits TRBD1 or TRBD2 (7 bases each). Germline-derived CDR1 and CDR2 are SGHTA and FQGNSA. Trimming cost V 5 bases and J 4 bases, with 18 bases left between them. The CDR3 extends over 15 amino acids. This chain's CDR3 is CASSERGGGWYEQYF. Written as DNA, the CDR3 is TGTGCCAGCAGCGAAAGGGGAGGGGGCTGGTACGAGCAGTACTTC.

The chain joins TRBV28 to TRBJ2-2; D gene unclear. Germline-derived CDR1 and CDR2 are MDHEN and SYDVKM. The CDR3 contains 12 residues. V was clipped by 3 bases and J by 7 bases, with 6 bases between them. CDR3 sequence: CASSLYGGELFF. The DNA for the CDR3 is TGTGCCAGCAGTTTGTATGGCGGGGAGCTGTTTTTT.

The genes are TRBV18 and TRBJ1-3; D remains unclear. The germline CDR1 and CDR2 sequences are KGHSH and LQKENI. V gave up 3 bases and J gave up 0 bases, with 15 bases separating them. This CDR3 is 17 amino acids long. The CDR3 sequence is CASSPSSVVPSGNTIYF. The CDR3 nucleotides are TGTGCCAGCTCACCTTCGAGCGTCGTTCCCTCTGGAAACACCATATATTTT.

The V and J genes are TRBV19 and TRBJ2-7; no reliable D call. Trimming removed 2 bases at V and 6 bases at J, with 17 bases between. The germline gives CDR1 LNHDA, CDR2 SQIVND (reference sequence). The CDR3 is made up of 15 amino acids. CDR3 DNA sequence: TGTGCCAGTAGTATAAAGGTTTCGGTGGGCGGCGAGCAGTACTTC. Translation: CASSIKVSVGGEQYF.

V gene TRBV7-9 combines with J gene TRBJ1-2; 9 bases align to TRBD1. This CDR3 is 14 amino acids long. The germline V gene encodes CDR1 SEHNR and CDR2 FQNEAQ (reference sequence). V dropped 3 bases and J dropped 4; count of bases not matched to a gene: 3. Written as DNA, the CDR3 is TGTGCCAGCAGCTTGGGGACAGGGAGCTATGGCTACACCTTC. Translated: CASSLGTGSYGYTF.

This clone was seen more than once but under ten times. This chain links TRBV12-3 or TRBV12-4 with TRBJ2-5; a possible D gene is TRBD2 (5 bases). V was clipped by 4 bases and J by 5 bases, with 11 bases between them. The length of the CDR3 is 13 residues. CDR3 bases: TGTGCCAGCAGTTCGGCGGGCTTTGAGACCCAGTACTTC. Translating gives CASSSAGFETQYF.

The chain links TRBV19 to TRBJ1-1; possibly TRBD1 for D (5 bases). The V gene lost 5 bases and the J gene lost 0 bases, with 10 bases spanning the gap. Germline V gives CDR1 LNHDA, CDR2 SQIVND (reference sequence). The CDR3 spans 14 residues. CDR3 DNA: TGTGCCAGTAGTGCTGACAGTCTGAACACTGAAGCTTTCTTT. Amino acids: CASSADSLNTEAFF.

The rearrangement joins TRBV5-8 to TRBJ1-2; the D gene is possibly TRBD1 (6 bases). The CDR3 length is 14 residues. Trimming removed 4 bases at V and 2 bases at J, with 12 bases between. The germline gives CDR1 SGHTS, CDR2 YDEGEE. CDR3 in DNA: TGTGCCAGCAGCCCGGGGGGGGGCAACTATGGCTACACCTTC. Amino acids: CASSPGGGNYGYTF.